These T cell receptor beta chains were read from a single sample in a study of blood T cell repertoires in COVID-19. TCRdb's copy holds only in-frame clones and misses some; the assay was immunoSEQ multiplex PCR. The sample records roughly 150,000 clones, 80% to 90% being singletons. The material sequenced was peripheral blood. The origin of the receptors is a man between 60 and 70 years old with acute or convalescent COVID-19. Both conserved end residues are part of each CDR3. Each record gives: clone size, D gene, J gene, V gene, CDR3 protein, CDR3 DNA. The D gene is left open where the match is weak. Only some rows state a clone size, as once, few, many or a class for expanded clones.

NA | NA | TRBJ1-1 | TRBV6-2/TRBV6-3 | CASSLDISEAFF | TGTGCCAGCAGTTTGGACATTAGTGAAGCTTTCTTT
many | TRBD2 | TRBJ2-5 | TRBV12-3/TRBV12-4 | CASTRGGGETQYF | TGTGCCAGCACCCGCGGGGGGGGAGAGACCCAGTACTTC
NA | NA | TRBJ1-3 | TRBV30 | CAWSLTPRGAGNTIYF | TGTGCCTGGAGTTTGACCCCGCGGGGAGCTGGAAACACCATATATTTT
NA | NA | TRBJ1-5 | TRBV13 | CASSLGVGGQPQHF | TGTGCCAGCAGCTTGGGAGTAGGAGGCCAGCCCCAGCATTTT
NA | TRBD1 | TRBJ1-4 | TRBV4-2 | CASSQGGTENEKLFF | TGTGCCAGCAGCCAAGGGGGGACAGAAAATGAAAAACTGTTTTTT
NA | TRBD2 | TRBJ2-3 | TRBV19 | CASLPRLAGNTDTQYF | TGTGCCAGTTTGCCCCGACTAGCGGGGAACACAGATACGCAGTATTTT
NA | NA | TRBJ2-7 | TRBV9 | CASSPPSPVNEQYF | TGTGCCAGCAGCCCACCGTCCCCGGTCAACGAGCAGTACTTC
NA | TRBD2 | TRBJ2-7 | TRBV19 | CASSIDGTNYEQYF | TGTGCCAGTAGTATAGACGGGACTAACTACGAGCAGTACTTC
once | TRBD1 | TRBJ1-1 | TRBV19 | CASSTGGWDEAFF | TGTGCCAGTAGTACAGGGGGCTGGGATGAAGCTTTCTTT
few | TRBD1 | TRBJ2-2 | TRBV19 | CASRSGQGDTGELFF | TGTGCCAGTCGGTCCGGACAGGGAGACACCGGGGAGCTGTTTTTT
NA | NA | TRBJ2-3 | TRBV18 | CASSTGSPDTQYF | TGTGCCAGCTCAACAGGTAGTCCAGATACGCAGTATTTT
once | TRBD1 | TRBJ2-3 | TRBV19 | CASSIRQGSSTDTQYF | TGTGCCAGTAGTATACGACAGGGGTCTAGCACAGATACGCAGTATTTT
NA | TRBD1 | TRBJ1-2 | TRBV2 | CASSGGPGQGNYGYTF | TGTGCCAGCAGTGGAGGGCCGGGACAGGGGAACTATGGCTACACCTTC
NA | NA | TRBJ2-4 | TRBV15 | CATSNSARTALAKNIQYF | TGTGCCACCAGCAACTCCGCCCGGACAGCCCTAGCCAAAAACATTCAGTACTTC
NA | NA | TRBJ1-1 | TRBV21-1 | CASSQKRSDPRGTEAFF | TGTGCCAGCAGCCAGAAGAGGAGTGACCCACGTGGCACTGAAGCTTTCTTT
NA | TRBD1 | TRBJ1-2 | TRBV4-3 | CASSQGTGGAYGYTF | TGCGCCAGCAGCCAAGGGACAGGGGGGGCCTATGGCTACACCTTC
once | NA | TRBJ1-4 | TRBV3-1/TRBV3-2 | CASSFRGGANEKLFF | TGTGCCAGCAGCTTTAGGGGGGGGGCTAATGAAAAACTGTTTTTT
NA | NA | TRBJ1-1 | TRBV5-4 | CASSLVANTEAFF | TGTGCCAGCAGCTTGGTAGCGAACACTGAAGCTTTCTTT
NA | TRBD2 | TRBJ2-1 | TRBV7-9 | CASRAGAYNEQFF | TGTGCCAGCCGGGCGGGGGCCTACAATGAGCAGTTCTTC
NA | TRBD1 | TRBJ1-2 | TRBV7-2 | CASSLRSTGGGYTF | TGTGCCAGCAGCTTAAGGTCGACAGGGGGAGGCTACACCTTC
few | NA | TRBJ1-5 | TRBV18 | CASSPPTANQPQHF | TGTGCCAGCTCACCACCTACAGCAAATCAGCCCCAGCATTTT
NA | TRBD1 | TRBJ1-2 | TRBV11-2 | CASSAAGQGAVGYTF | TGTGCCAGCAGCGCAGCTGGACAGGGGGCAGTTGGCTACACCTTC
few | NA | TRBJ1-2 | TRBV29-1 | CSAIRGTYGYTF | TGCAGCGCCATACGGGGGACCTATGGCTACACCTTC
NA | TRBD1 | TRBJ1-6 | TRBV3-1/TRBV3-2 | CASSQLDWGQGVLTLHF | TGTGCCAGCAGCCAATTGGACTGGGGACAGGGGGTATTGACCCTCCACTTT
once | TRBD1 | TRBJ2-1 | TRBV5-5 | CASRPDRRSYNEQFF | TGTGCCAGCAGGCCGGACAGGAGATCCTACAATGAGCAGTTCTTC
NA | NA | TRBJ2-1 | TRBV6-5 | CASSSDRTQFF | TGTGCCAGCAGTTCTGACAGGACGCAGTTCTTC
once | TRBD1 | TRBJ2-7 | TRBV7-8 | CASSPANRGAYEQYF | TGTGCCAGCAGCCCAGCCAACAGGGGGGCCTACGAGCAGTACTTC
NA | NA | TRBJ2-2 | TRBV5-4 | CASRRQGTGELFF | TGTGCCAGCAGACGTCAGGGCACCGGGGAGCTGTTTTTT
NA | NA | TRBJ2-1 | TRBV5-4 | CASSLRQDSSSYNEQFF | TGTGCCAGCAGCTTGCGGCAGGATTCGAGCTCCTACAATGAGCAGTTCTTC
NA | NA | TRBJ1-3 | TRBV2 | CVGRDGASGNTIYF | TGTGTCGGGAGGGACGGGGCCTCTGGAAACACCATATATTTT
NA | NA | TRBJ1-5 | TRBV6-2/TRBV6-3 | CASSSHEGVSQPQHF | TGTGCCAGCAGTTCCCACGAAGGGGTCTCTCAGCCCCAGCATTTT
NA | NA | TRBJ1-5 | TRBV5-5 | CASSRDTRPPNQPQHF | TGTGCCAGCAGCCGAGACACCCGACCACCCAATCAGCCCCAGCATTTT
once | TRBD2 | TRBJ2-3 | TRBV9 | CASSLRTSSGTPDTQYF | TGTGCCAGCAGTCTTAGGACTAGCTCGGGGACGCCAGATACGCAGTATTTT